This TCR beta chain is drawn from a study of blood T cell repertoires in COVID-19. TCRdb keeps only in-frame clones here, not all; method: immunoSEQ multiplex PCR. The sample lists over 200,000 clones, 86% occurring once. This CDR3 spans 15 amino acids. V lost 3 bases, J lost 5 bases, and 14 bases lay in between. Germline CDR1 and CDR2: SGHRS and YFSETQ. The clonotype was recovered from a man aged 35-49 years who had recovered from COVID-19. The specimen sequenced was peripheral blood. The chain is built from TRBV5-1 and TRBJ2-2; D is possibly TRBD1 (5 bases). The CDR3 DNA reads as TGCGCCAGCAGCTCCGAAGGGGCTAAAACCGGGGAGCTGTTTTTT. Amino acids: CASSSEGAKTGELFF.